The 15 T cell receptor beta chains presented below share a single source sample, sequenced in a study of T cell responses to AZD1222 COVID-19 vaccine. Clones were read by immunoSEQ multiplex PCR, and TCRdb kept only the in-frame ones, dropping some. Of roughly 56,000 clones in the sample, around 85% are singletons; the top ten hold approximately 25%. Sequenced material: peripheral blood, taken 28 days after the second AZD1222 dose. The source of these receptors is an adult who received the AZD1222 COVID-19 vaccine.

This clone appeared many times. The V call is TRBV9, the J call TRBJ2-7, with 9 nucleotides matching TRBD2. Germline V gene lookup returns CDR1 SGDLS and CDR2 YYNGEE. CDR3 length: 15 residues. With V trimmed by 0 bases and J by 6 bases, 7 bases remained unmatched. CDR3 sequence (DNA): TGTGCCAGCAGCGTAGAACCGGGACTAGCAGGCGAGCAGTACTTC. It translates to CASSVEPGLAGEQYF.

The chain combines TRBV12-3 or TRBV12-4 with TRBJ2-3; no reliable D call. This CDR3 has 13 amino acids. The germline V and J ends were trimmed by 3 bases and 2 bases, with 6 bases remaining between them. This chain's CDR3 is CASSFGSTDTQYF. CDR3 nucleotides: TGTGCCAGCAGTTTTGGTTCCACAGATACGCAGTATTTT.

This clone was seen a single time. This sequence joins TRBV15 and TRBJ1-6, with unresolved D. Looked up from germline, CDR1 is LNHNV and CDR2 is YYDKDF (reference sequence). There are 13 residues in the CDR3. V dropped 5 bases and J dropped 9 bases, with 11 bases sitting between them. The CDR3 DNA follows: TGTGCCACCAGCGTTAAGGTTTTTTCACCCCTCCACTTT. Residues: CATSVKVFSPLHF.

This clone appeared a few times. The rearrangement links TRBV7-2 to TRBJ2-5; D remains ambiguous. Germline CDR1 reads SGHTA; CDR2 reads FQGNSA. This CDR3 has 14 residues. Between the trimmed V and J ends, which lost 5 bases and 6 bases, there was a span of 16 bases. The CDR3 sequence is CASSTGPAEKTQYF. The CDR3 DNA is TGTGCCAGCAGCACCGGACCGGCTGAAAAGACCCAGTACTTC. The whole variable domain, remainder taken from reference TRBV7-2 and TRBJ2-5, is GAGVSQSPSNKVTEKGKDVELRCDPISGHTALYWYRQSLGQGLEFLIYFQGNSAPDKSGLPSDRFSAERTGGSVSTLTIQRTQQEDSAVYLCASSTGPAEKTQYFGPGTRLLVL.

The chain uses TRBV27 and TRBJ2-3; no clear D gene. The CDR3 totals 14 residues. Trimming took 4 bases from V and 0 from J, leaving 8 bases between them. Germline V lookup: CDR1 MNHEY, CDR2 SMNVEV (reference sequence). CDR3 nucleotides: TGTGCCAGCAGTTCGATGCCTAGCACAGATACGCAGTATTTT. Protein sequence: CASSSMPSTDTQYF.

CDR3 nucleotides: TGTGCCAGCAGTTACGGCGGGAGGGCCGCAGATACGCAGTATTTT. Encoded protein: CASSYGGRAADTQYF. The rearrangement links TRBV6-2 or TRBV6-3 to TRBJ2-3, with 9 bases that match TRBD2. V gave up 2 bases and J gave up 4 bases; unmatched junction bases: 4. The CDR3 covers 15 residues. CDR1 is MNHEY and CDR2 is SVGEGT in the germline V gene.

V usage is TRBV7-6 and J usage is TRBJ2-3; D is perhaps TRBD2 (6 bases). Per the germline V gene, CDR1 is SGHVS and CDR2 is FNYEAQ. This CDR3 spans 15 amino acids. V was shortened by 3 bases and J by 4 bases, with 14 bases between the two germline ends. The CDR3 here is CASSLTSSLADTQYF. The CDR3, as DNA: TGTGCCAGCAGCTTGACTAGTAGTCTCGCAGATACGCAGTATTTT.

The gene calls are TRBV6-1 and TRBJ1-1; D is perhaps TRBD1 (6 bases). Germline CDR1 reads MNHNS; CDR2 reads SASEGT. The ends were cut back, 1 base at V and 12 bases at J, with 15 bases in the middle. The length of the CDR3 is 13 residues. The CDR3 region is CASSEGGGQQPFF. The DNA for the CDR3 is TGTGCCAGCAGTGAAGGTGGAGGACAGCAGCCTTTCTTT.

V is TRBV15 and J is TRBJ1-4; 7 nucleotides line up with TRBD1. Germline CDR1 LNHNV, CDR2 YYDKDF (reference sequence). This CDR3 region has 15 residues. V trimming: 3 bases; J trimming: 3 bases; junction bases outside the gene matches: 4. The CDR3 DNA follows: TGTGCCACCAGCAGGACAGGGTACTCTAATGAAAAACTGTTTTTT. As protein: CATSRTGYSNEKLFF.

The chain recombines TRBV5-1 with TRBJ1-1; no clear D gene. There are 14 residues in the CDR3. V lost 4 bases and J 3 bases, leaving 13 bases between the germline ends. Germline-derived CDR1 and CDR2 are SGHRS and YFSETQ. The CDR3 DNA reads TGCGCCAGCAGCCTGGACGGCCGGGACACTGAAGCTTTCTTT. Translation gives CASSLDGRDTEAFF.

The chain uses TRBV7-2 and TRBJ2-7, with a weak D call TRBD2 (6 bases). Between the trimmed V and J ends, which lost 1 base and 3 bases, there was a span of 13 bases. The CDR3 loop spans 15 amino acids. Germline V gene data show CDR1 as SGHTA and CDR2 as FQGNSA. The CDR3 region has the DNA TGTGCCAGCAGCTTAGGGTCTAGCGACGTCTACGAGCAGTACTTC. Residues: CASSLGSSDVYEQYF. Full variable domain (rest looked up from reference TRBV7-2 and TRBJ2-7): GAGVSQSPSNKVTEKGKDVELRCDPISGHTALYWYRQSLGQGLEFLIYFQGNSAPDKSGLPSDRFSAERTGGSVSTLTIQRTQQEDSAVYLCASSLGSSDVYEQYFGPGTRLTVT.

V gene TRBV5-1 combines with J gene TRBJ1-1, with D maybe TRBD1 (6 bases). Germline CDR1 SGHRS, CDR2 YFSETQ. The CDR3 is made up of 13 amino acids. The V end was cut by 6 bases, the J end by 1 base, with 10 bases between. The CDR3 sequence is CASKPGQNTEAFF. CDR3 nucleotide sequence: TGCGCCAGCAAACCGGGACAGAACACTGAAGCTTTCTTT.

This chain uses TRBV28 with TRBJ1-5; D not resolved. Germline CDR1 is MDHEN and CDR2 is SYDVKM. The germline V and J ends were trimmed by 2 bases and 5 bases, with 4 bases remaining between them. The CDR3 runs to 12 residues. CDR3 residues: CASSLGYQPQHF. CDR3 in DNA: TGTGCCAGCAGTTTAGGGTATCAGCCCCAGCATTTT.

V usage is TRBV6-2 or TRBV6-3 and J usage is TRBJ1-2; D is uncertain. This CDR3 region has 14 residues. Between the trimmed V and J ends, which lost 2 bases and 4 bases, there was a span of 11 bases. The germline CDR1 and CDR2 sequences are MNHEY and SVGEGT. CDR3 nucleotides: TGTGCCAGCAGTTACGAGGAGGGCACCTATGGCTACACCTTC. Protein sequence: CASSYEEGTYGYTF.

The chain couples TRBV5-4 to TRBJ2-7, with 10 bases lining up with TRBD2. Germline CDR1 SGHNT, CDR2 YYREEE (reference sequence). With 2 bases clipped from V and 6 bases from J, the junction kept 8 bases outside the gene matches. This CDR3 contains 15 residues. CDR3 DNA sequence: TGTGCCAGCAGCTTCAGCGGGAGGGCCCTAGGCGAGCAGTACTTC. Its translation is CASSFSGRALGEQYF.